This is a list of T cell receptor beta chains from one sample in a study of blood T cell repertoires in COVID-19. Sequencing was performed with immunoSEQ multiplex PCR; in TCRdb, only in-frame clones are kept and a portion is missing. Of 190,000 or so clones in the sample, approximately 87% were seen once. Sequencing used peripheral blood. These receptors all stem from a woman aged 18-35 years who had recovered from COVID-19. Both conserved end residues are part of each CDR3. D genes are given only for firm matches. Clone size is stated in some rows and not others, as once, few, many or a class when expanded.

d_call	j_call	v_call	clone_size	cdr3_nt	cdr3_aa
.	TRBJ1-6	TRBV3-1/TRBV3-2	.	TGTGCCAGCAGCCAAGTGCGGGGAACCGCTAATAATTCACCCCTCCACTTT	CASSQVRGTANNSPLHF
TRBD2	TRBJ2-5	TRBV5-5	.	TGTGCCAGCAGCGATGGGACTAGCGGGGCCCAAGAGACCCAGTACTTC	CASSDGTSGAQETQYF
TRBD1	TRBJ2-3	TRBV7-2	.	TGTGCCAGCAGCACAGGGGTGCCAGATACGCAGTATTTT	CASSTGVPDTQYF
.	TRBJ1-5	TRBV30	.	TGTGCCTGGAGTGTCGCCGTCCGGGGATACAATCAGCCCCAGCATTTT	CAWSVAVRGYNQPQHF
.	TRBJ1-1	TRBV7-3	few	TGTGCCAGCAGCTCGGACAGGAACACTGAAGCTTTCTTT	CASSSDRNTEAFF
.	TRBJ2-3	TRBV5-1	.	TGCGCCAGCAGCGGGATACAGGGTAGGGACACAGATACGCAGTATTTT	CASSGIQGRDTDTQYF
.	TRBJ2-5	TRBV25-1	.	TGTGCCAGCAGTGAACCCGACTACTCCCAAGAGACCCAGTACTTC	CASSEPDYSQETQYF
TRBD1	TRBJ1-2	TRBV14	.	TGTGCCAGCAGCCACCGGACAGGGGGCGGGTCCTATGGCTACACCTTC	CASSHRTGGGSYGYTF
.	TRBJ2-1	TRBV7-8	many	TGTGCCAGCAGCCCTAGACGCGCCCTAGAAAATGAGCAGTTCTTC	CASSPRRALENEQFF
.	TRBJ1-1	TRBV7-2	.	TGTGCCAGCAGCTTTAACAGCTTGAACACTGAAGCTTTCTTT	CASSFNSLNTEAFF
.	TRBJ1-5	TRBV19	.	TGTGCCAGTAGTATTCTAGATGCCACCAATCAGCCCCAGCATTTT	CASSILDATNQPQHF
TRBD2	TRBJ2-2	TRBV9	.	TGTGCCAGCAGCGTAGACGGTAGCGGGGGCCGTGGCGGGGAGCTGTTTTTT	CASSVDGSGGRGGELFF
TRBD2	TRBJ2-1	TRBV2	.	TGTGCCAGCAGAGGCCTAGCGGGATTCAATGAGCAGTTCTTC	CASRGLAGFNEQFF
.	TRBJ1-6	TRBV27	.	TGTGCCAGCAGTTTATCAGGGGCCCAACTTAATTCACCCCTCCACTTT	CASSLSGAQLNSPLHF
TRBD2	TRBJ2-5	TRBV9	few	TGTGCCAGCAGCGTAACTAGCGGGGGCCAAGAGACCCAGTACTTC	CASSVTSGGQETQYF
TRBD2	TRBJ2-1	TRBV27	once	TGTGCCAGCAGTCCTCTACCGGGACTAGCGGGAGATGAGCAGTTCTTC	CASSPLPGLAGDEQFF
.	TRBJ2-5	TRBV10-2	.	TGCGCCAGCAGTGAGTCGACTCTTTGGGGGGAATTGGAGACCCAGTACTTC	CASSESTLWGELETQYF
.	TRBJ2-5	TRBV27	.	TGTGCCAGCTATCATCTGGGCCGACATTCCCAAGAGACCCAGTACTTC	CASYHLGRHSQETQYF
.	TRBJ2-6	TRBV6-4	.	TGTGCCAGCAGTGAATCAGGGGATGGGGCCAACGTCCTGACTTTC	CASSESGDGANVLTF
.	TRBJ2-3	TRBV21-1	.	TGTGCCAGCAGCAATGACCGCAGACTAGCGGGAGGGCCAGATACGCAGTATTTT	CASSNDRRLAGGPDTQYF
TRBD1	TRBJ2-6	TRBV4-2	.	TGTGCCAGCAGCCCGACAGGGGGCTCTGGGGCCAACGTCCTGACTTTC	CASSPTGGSGANVLTF
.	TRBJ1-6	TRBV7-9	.	TGTGCCAGCAGCTTAACCCCGGACTCGTCCTCACCCCTCCACTTT	CASSLTPDSSSPLHF
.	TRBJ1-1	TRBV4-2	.	TGTGCCAGCAGCCAAGACACCAGGTTAACTGAAGCTTTCTTT	CASSQDTRLTEAFF
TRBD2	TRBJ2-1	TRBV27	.	TGTGCCAGCAGTGGGACTAGCGGGGCCCACAATGAGCAGTTCTTC	CASSGTSGAHNEQFF
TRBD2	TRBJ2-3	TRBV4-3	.	TGCGCCAGCAGCCAAGTAGCTAGCGGGGCCTTCACAGATACGCAGTATTTT	CASSQVASGAFTDTQYF
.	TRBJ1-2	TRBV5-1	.	TGCGCCAGCACGAGCTCCGTCGACAGCCGTAACTATGGCTACACCTTC	CASTSSVDSRNYGYTF
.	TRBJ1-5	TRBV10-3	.	TGTGCCATCAGTGACCCAGTCAGTGACAATCAGCCCCAGCATTTT	CAISDPVSDNQPQHF
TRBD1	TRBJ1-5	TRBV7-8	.	TGTGCCAGCAGCTTAGCAACCGGGACAGGGAGGCAGCCCCAGCATTTT	CASSLATGTGRQPQHF
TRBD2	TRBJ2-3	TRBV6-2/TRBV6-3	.	TGTGCCAGCAGTTACGGGCCTATAGCGGGGTTTGAAGATACGCAGTATTTT	CASSYGPIAGFEDTQYF
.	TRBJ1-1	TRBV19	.	TGTGCCAGTAGTATCGGCTATACAGCAACTGAAGCTTTCTTT	CASSIGYTATEAFF
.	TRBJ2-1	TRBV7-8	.	TGTGCCAGCAGCCCCCCCGGGGGTCTTTCCTACAATGAGCAGTTCTTC	CASSPPGGLSYNEQFF
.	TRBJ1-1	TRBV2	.	TGTGCCAGCAGTGAGTCCAGGGCAACTGAAGCTTTCTTT	CASSESRATEAFF
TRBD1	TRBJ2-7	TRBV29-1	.	TGCAGCGTTCGGGGGACAGGGGTCCCCGAGCAGTACTTC	CSVRGTGVPEQYF
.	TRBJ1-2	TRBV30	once	TGTGCCTGGAGTGTATCTGGGACAAACTATGGCTACACCTTC	CAWSVSGTNYGYTF
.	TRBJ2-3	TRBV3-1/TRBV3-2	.	TGTGCCAGCAGCGCATCTGGACTAAGCTTCACAGATACGCAGTATTTT	CASSASGLSFTDTQYF
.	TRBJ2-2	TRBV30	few	TGTGCCTGGAGGGACTACACCGGGGAGCTGTTTTTT	CAWRDYTGELFF
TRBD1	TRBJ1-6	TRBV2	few	TGTGCCAGCAGGGAGGGACAGGGGCCATCACCCCTCCACTTT	CASREGQGPSPLHF